These T cell receptor beta chains were read from a single sample in a study of identical twins. TCRdb used MiXCR to reprocess the 5' RACE reads, holding one entry per CDR3 protein. Of roughly 480,000 distinct CDR3 sequences listed, approximately 24% are singletons. These data were also filed under a second study, of T cells expressing NK-cell markers.

Sequenced material: CD4+ T cells sorted from blood. The receptors shown here come from a woman between 18 and 29 years old in good health. Each CDR3 is given with its conserved first and last residue. The D gene is left open where the match is weak. Where a row states a size, it is once, few, many or the class of an expanded clone; other rows omit it.

d_call,clone_size,v_call,j_call,cdr3_aa,cdr3_nt
TRBD2,-,TRBV12-5,TRBJ2-7,CASGFAPLLTSGSRYEQYF,TGTGCTAGTGGTTTTGCCCCACTACTCACTAGCGGGAGTCGGTACGAGCAGTACTTC
-,-,TRBV5-1,TRBJ2-7,CASSLGATSSYEQYF,TGCGCCAGCAGCTTGGGAGCTACGAGCTCCTACGAGCAGTACTTC
-,few,TRBV20-1,TRBJ1-1,CSAPDDRRNTEAFF,TGCAGTGCTCCAGATGACAGGAGGAACACTGAAGCTTTCTTT
-,-,TRBV5-1,TRBJ2-1,CASTPLNSYNEQFF,TGCGCCAGCACCCCGTTGAACTCCTACAATGAGCAGTTCTTC
-,-,TRBV6-1,TRBJ1-5,CASSRVSRQPQHF,TGTGCCAGCAGCCGGGTCTCACGCCAGCCCCAGCATTTT
TRBD1,few,TRBV12-3/TRBV12-4,TRBJ1-2,CASRPGQGYYGYTF,TGTGCCAGCAGACCTGGACAGGGTTACTATGGCTACACCTTC
-,-,TRBV7-9,TRBJ1-1,CASSPSGAGHTEAFF,TGTGCCAGCAGTCCTTCGGGGGCCGGTCACACTGAAGCTTTCTTT
-,few,TRBV7-9,TRBJ1-1,CASSLEYRLAGEAFF,TGTGCCAGCAGCTTAGAGTATAGGTTGGCAGGTGAAGCTTTCTTT
-,few,TRBV10-2,TRBJ2-7,CASSESWDYEQYF,TGCGCCAGCAGTGAGTCGTGGGACTACGAGCAGTACTTC
-,-,TRBV12-3/TRBV12-4,TRBJ2-7,CASSSGFWGAQYF,TGTGCCAGCAGCTCAGGGTTCTGGGGCGCGCAGTACTTC
TRBD2,-,TRBV6-1,TRBJ2-3,CASTWLAGGSRLDTQYF,TGTGCCAGCACGTGGCTAGCGGGGGGTTCGCGATTAGATACGCAGTATTTT
-,few,TRBV10-3,TRBJ1-2,CAISENNYGYTF,TGTGCCATCAGTGAGAATAACTATGGCTACACCTTC
TRBD1,few,TRBV12-3/TRBV12-4,TRBJ2-7,CASSLAWDRGLSYEQYF,TGTGCCAGCAGTTTAGCGTGGGACAGGGGTCTCTCCTACGAGCAGTACTTC
TRBD1,few,TRBV20-1,TRBJ2-7,CSALRPTGPSYEQYF,TGCAGTGCTCTTCGACCGACAGGGCCCTCCTACGAGCAGTACTTC
-,-,TRBV12-3/TRBV12-4,TRBJ2-7,CASSLRDRSYYEQYF,TGTGCCAGCAGTTTAAGGGACCGGTCGTACTACGAGCAGTACTTC
TRBD1,-,TRBV24-1,TRBJ2-1,CATSDPGQGMRNEQFF,TGTGCCACCAGTGATCCGGGACAGGGCATGAGGAATGAGCAGTTCTTC
-,once,TRBV20-1,TRBJ2-7,CSAIGQRRGYEQYF,TGCAGTGCTATAGGACAAAGAAGGGGGTACGAGCAGTACTTC
-,-,TRBV5-6,TRBJ2-1,CASSFPPGAPTPYNEQFF,TGTGCCAGCAGCTTTCCCCCCGGGGCCCCTACGCCGTACAATGAGCAGTTCTTC
-,-,TRBV5-1,TRBJ2-5,CASSLEPQASETQYF,TGCGCCAGCAGCTTGGAACCCCAAGCGTCGGAGACCCAGTACTTC
-,few,TRBV15,TRBJ2-2,CATSRVVQPNTGELFF,TGTGCCACCAGCAGAGTGGTACAGCCGAACACCGGGGAGCTGTTTTTT
-,-,TRBV7-7,TRBJ2-1,CASASGQVGNEQFF,TGTGCCAGCGCCTCGGGACAAGTGGGCAATGAGCAGTTCTTC
-,few,TRBV4-3,TRBJ2-1,CASSDRSSYNEQFF,TGCGCCAGCAGCGACAGAAGCTCCTACAATGAGCAGTTCTTC
TRBD2,many,TRBV5-5,TRBJ2-7,CASSFQGTSGSYEQYF,TGTGCCAGCAGCTTTCAAGGGACTAGCGGATCCTACGAGCAGTACTTC
-,-,TRBV20-1,TRBJ2-5,CSARVLAQETQYF,TGCAGTGCTAGAGTGTTAGCCCAAGAGACCCAGTACTTC
TRBD1,-,TRBV20-1,TRBJ2-3,CSARDRRGTDTQYF,TGCAGTGCAAGGGACAGGCGCGGCACAGATACGCAGTATTTT
-,-,TRBV10-3,TRBJ2-3,CAISELPAGGTDTQYF,TGTGCCATCAGTGAGCTCCCCGCCGGGGGCACAGATACGCAGTATTTT
TRBD1,-,TRBV6-6,TRBJ1-5,CASVDRGHQPQHF,TGTGCCAGCGTCGACAGGGGGCACCAGCCTCAGCATTTT
TRBD1,few,TRBV29-1,TRBJ2-5,CSVGQGMRETQYF,TGCAGCGTCGGACAGGGCATGAGGGAGACCCAGTACTTC
-,few,TRBV7-9,TRBJ2-2,CASSPGVPRELFF,TGTGCCAGCAGCCCAGGGGTCCCCCGGGAGCTGTTTTTT
-,few,TRBV10-1,TRBJ2-3,CASSEGGRSTDTQYF,TGCGCCAGCAGTGAGGGGGGGCGAAGCACAGATACGCAGTATTTT
-,few,TRBV6-2/TRBV6-3,TRBJ2-1,CATSERRHSYNEQFF,TGTGCCACGTCAGAGCGGAGGCACTCCTACAATGAGCAGTTCTTC
TRBD2,few,TRBV2,TRBJ2-1,CASRSSGRALYNEQFF,TGTGCCAGCAGGAGTTCCGGGAGGGCCCTCTACAATGAGCAGTTCTTC
-,-,TRBV18,TRBJ2-7,CASSPSQGNFEQYF,TGTGCCAGCTCACCCTCTCAGGGTAATTTCGAGCAGTACTTC
TRBD1,-,TRBV7-2,TRBJ1-2,CASSTRDRVNYGYTF,TGTGCCAGCAGCACTCGGGACAGGGTTAACTATGGCTACACCTTC
-,few,TRBV11-2,TRBJ2-1,CASSLSRTQGHNEQFF,TGTGCCAGCAGCTTATCTCGGACTCAGGGTCACAATGAGCAGTTCTTC
TRBD2,-,TRBV7-9,TRBJ2-5,CASRPTSGWGETQYF,TGTGCCAGCAGGCCCACTAGCGGGTGGGGAGAGACCCAGTACTTC
TRBD2,-,TRBV7-3,TRBJ2-1,CASSLSLAGGPNEQFF,TGTGCCAGCAGCTTAAGCCTAGCGGGGGGGCCGAATGAGCAGTTCTTC
-,few,TRBV12-3/TRBV12-4,TRBJ2-3,CASSLGRRTDTQYF,TGTGCCAGCAGTTTAGGCAGACGCACAGATACGCAGTATTTT
-,few,TRBV3-1,TRBJ1-1,CASSLKGTEAEAFF,TGTGCCAGCAGCCTAAAAGGGACGGAAGCTGAAGCTTTCTTT
-,-,TRBV30,TRBJ2-7,CAWRGQTARGEQYF,TGTGCCTGGAGGGGACAGACCGCGCGGGGCGAGCAGTACTTC
-,few,TRBV29-1,TRBJ2-1,CSVAHAGDYNEQFF,TGCAGCGTTGCCCACGCAGGGGACTATAATGAGCAGTTCTTC
TRBD2,-,TRBV5-1,TRBJ2-2,CASSFVAGGSNTGELFF,TGCGCCAGCAGCTTCGTAGCGGGAGGTTCGAACACCGGGGAGCTGTTTTTT
-,many,TRBV20-1,TRBJ1-5,CSARPPVTDQPQHF,TGCAGTGCTAGACCCCCCGTCACCGATCAGCCCCAGCATTTT
-,-,TRBV7-2,TRBJ2-7,CASSPSQGFSYEQYF,TGTGCCAGCAGCCCATCACAGGGTTTTAGCTACGAGCAGTACTTC
-,-,TRBV30,TRBJ2-2,CAWGGGFGELFF,TGTGCCTGGGGTGGAGGTTTCGGGGAGCTGTTTTTT
-,few,TRBV9,TRBJ2-3,CASSVQADFTDTQYF,TGTGCCAGCAGCGTACAGGCCGACTTCACAGATACGCAGTATTTT
-,-,TRBV6-2/TRBV6-3,TRBJ1-1,CASSHSLAAFF,TGTGCCAGCAGCCACAGCCTTGCGGCTTTCTTT
TRBD1,few,TRBV5-1,TRBJ2-7,CASSLEKQGVYEQYF,TGCGCCAGCAGCTTGGAAAAACAGGGGGTGTACGAGCAGTACTTC
-,-,TRBV12-3/TRBV12-4,TRBJ2-5,CASTGTQETQYF,TGTGCCAGCACAGGGACCCAAGAGACCCAGTACTTC
-,few,TRBV14,TRBJ2-7,CASSRYRDEQYF,TGTGCCAGCAGCCGCTATAGGGACGAGCAGTACTTC
-,-,TRBV29-1,TRBJ2-5,CSGLHETQYF,TGCAGCGGACTCCATGAGACCCAGTACTTC
-,-,TRBV12-3/TRBV12-4,TRBJ1-4,CATRGIATNEKLFF,TGTGCCACCCGGGGGATTGCAACTAATGAAAAACTGTTTTTT